These 10 T cell receptor beta chains came from one sample sequenced in a study of shared T cell receptors in the human thymus (dated by TCRdb to the early 2020s). Library creation used the immunoSEQ multiplex PCR assay. TCRdb stores this immuneACCESS table with in-frame sequences only. Part of the clones is absent; in the studies checked, under half of the shortfall reflects unresolved V genes, and no reason is known for the rest. This sample gives hundreds of thousands of clones in total; 87% of them show up just once. Over 0.008% of the sample is taken by the ten largest. The same data also went into a second study, on human thymus T cells.

The sequencing input was thymocytes. Receptor source: a boy in the first two years of life with a congenital heart defect. Donor details come from another sample of the same person, matched by shared clones.

This clone was seen more than once but under ten times. The chain has TRBV7-9 and TRBJ1-2; a possible D gene is TRBD1 (6 bases). The V end was cut by 7 bases, the J end by 5 bases, with 26 bases between. CDR3 size: 17 residues. Germline-derived CDR1 and CDR2 are SEHNR and FQNEAQ (reference sequence). The chain's CDR3 is CASTDLTGPHPPYGYTF. The CDR3 bases are TGTGCCAGCACCGACCTAACAGGGCCCCATCCACCTTATGGCTACACCTTC.

This chain links TRBV29-1 with TRBJ1-4; no firm D call. Germline loops: CDR1 SQVTM, CDR2 ANQGSEA. Trimming removed 5 bases at V and 3 bases at J, with 16 bases between. This CDR3 has 15 amino acids. The CDR3 sequence is CSVLFAPRANEKLFF. In DNA, the CDR3 is TGCAGCGTTCTCTTCGCGCCGAGGGCTAATGAAAAACTGTTTTTT.

V usage is TRBV7-2 and J usage is TRBJ2-7; 10 nucleotides line up with TRBD1. The CDR3 contains 14 residues. The trim removed 5 bases at V and 2 bases at J, leaving 3 bases unmatched. In germline, CDR1 is SGHTA, CDR2 FQGNSA. The CDR3 DNA is TGTGCCAGCAGCCGTGACAGGGGGCCCTACGAGCAGTACTTC. It translates to CASSRDRGPYEQYF.

The sample holds one count of this clone. The genes are TRBV30 and TRBJ2-1; tentatively, D is TRBD1 (6 bases). V was shortened by 0 bases and J by 5 bases, with 14 bases between the two germline ends. The CDR3 sequence is 15 residues long. The germline gives CDR1 GTSNPN, CDR2 SVGIG (reference sequence). CDR3 in amino acids: CAWSVKTGPNNEQFF. The CDR3, as DNA: TGTGCCTGGAGTGTAAAAACAGGGCCAAACAATGAGCAGTTCTTC.

V and J are TRBV6-5 and TRBJ2-7; perhaps TRBD1 as D (5 bases). This CDR3 has 11 residues. Germline loops: CDR1 MNHEY, CDR2 SVGAGI. The V gene lost 5 bases and the J gene lost 10 bases, with 12 bases spanning the gap. CDR3 sequence (DNA): TGTGCCAGCAGTGATTGGACAAACCAGTACTTC. Translated: CASSDWTNQYF.

This clone was counted a few times. The V call is TRBV4-3, the J call TRBJ1-3; D is unclear. The CDR3 loop spans 14 amino acids. The germline V gene has CDR1 LGHNA and CDR2 YSLEER. V lost 0 bases and J 8 bases, leaving 11 bases between the germline ends. CDR3 residues: CASSQDTKEHTIYF. CDR3 coding DNA: TGCGCCAGCAGCCAAGATACCAAGGAGCACACCATATATTTT.

The V call is TRBV27, the J call TRBJ2-7; D perhaps matches TRBD2 (6 bases). V lost 4 bases and J 2 bases, leaving 12 bases between the germline ends. This CDR3 is 14 amino acids long. Germline V gene lookup returns CDR1 MNHEY and CDR2 SMNVEV (reference sequence). CDR3 in amino acids: CASSSERVAYEQYF. In DNA form, the CDR3 reads TGTGCCAGCAGTTCCGAGCGGGTAGCCTACGAGCAGTACTTC.

The V gene is TRBV4-1, the J gene TRBJ1-1; possibly TRBD1 for D (6 bases). CDR1 is MGHRA and CDR2 is YSYEKL in the germline V gene. V lost 4 bases and J lost 10, with 19 bases in between. The CDR3 is 14 residues long. The CDR3 DNA is TGCGCCAGCAGCCTGGAGGGTCGGGAGGGGGGAGCTTTCTTT. It yields the protein CASSLEGREGGAFF.

V gene TRBV4-3 combines with J gene TRBJ2-2; D is undetermined. The CDR3 contains 16 residues. Trimming removed 0 bases at V and 1 base at J, with 9 bases between. Germline CDR1 LGHNA, CDR2 YSLEER. CDR3 amino acids: CASSQDGHKNTGELFF. As DNA, the CDR3 is TGCGCCAGCAGCCAAGATGGGCACAAGAACACCGGGGAGCTGTTTTTT.

This clone has only one observation. The rearrangement joins TRBV12-5 to TRBJ2-3, with 9 bases that match TRBD2. The CDR3 spans 16 residues. The ends lost 3 bases at V and 5 bases at J; junction bases unmatched: 9. Germline CDR1 LGHNT, CDR2 FRNRAP. The CDR3 reads CASGFNGGRAVDTQYF. CDR3 in DNA: TGTGCTAGTGGTTTTAACGGCGGGAGGGCCGTAGATACGCAGTATTTT.